The 29 T cell receptor beta chains given below trace back to one sample, sequenced in a study of blood T cell repertoires in COVID-19. The method was immunoSEQ multiplex PCR; TCRdb's version includes in-frame clones alone and lacks a portion of them. The sample holds about 240,000 clones; about four fifths are singletons and the top ten take approximately 4%. The sample consisted of PBMCs or T cells enriched from blood (not recorded which). These receptors were taken from a woman aged 40 to 50 who had been exposed to COVID-19.

The J gene is TRBJ1-1, the V gene TRBV7-2, with 11 bases identical to TRBD1. The CDR3 loop spans 15 amino acids. The J segment lost 5 bases and the V segment lost 6 bases, leaving 8 bases of the junction unmatched. Germline lookup yields CDR1 SGHTA and CDR2 FQGNSA. The CDR3 sequence is CASSRFGQGATEAFF. CDR3 DNA sequence: TGTGCCAGCAGTCGGTTTGGACAGGGGGCTACTGAAGCTTTCTTT.

The chain has TRBV11-3 and TRBJ1-1, with D hard to call. This CDR3 comprises 16 residues. Germline V gene sequence: CDR1 SGHNT, CDR2 YENEEA. Trimming left V 0 bases short and J 7 bases short, with 18 bases between. This CDR3 reads CASSLDQEGRFGEAFF. DNA of the CDR3: TGTGCCAGCAGCTTAGATCAGGAGGGAAGGTTTGGTGAAGCTTTCTTT.

This clone was seen a handful of times. The V and J genes are TRBV9 and TRBJ2-2; 8 bases agree with TRBD2. CDR1 is SGDLS and CDR2 is YYNGEE in the germline V gene. The CDR3 contains 15 residues. V was pared by 4 bases and J by 2 bases, with 4 bases of the junction left unmatched. CDR3 sequence (DNA): TGTGCCAGCAGCCCGGGGGGGCTCAACACCGGGGAGCTGTTTTTT. It is translated as CASSPGGLNTGELFF.

The rearrangement uses TRBV6-4 and TRBJ2-1; 11 bases align to TRBD2. Germline values: CDR1 MRHNA, CDR2 SNTAGT. The ends lost 4 bases at V and 4 bases at J; junction bases unmatched: 6. The CDR3 is 16 amino acids. The CDR3 is CASSVELAGAYNEQFF. The CDR3 nucleotides are TGTGCCAGCAGTGTGGAACTAGCGGGGGCTTACAATGAGCAGTTCTTC.

This clone was recorded only once. The chain is built from TRBV19 and TRBJ1-2; D is uncertain. V dropped 7 bases and J dropped 7 bases, with 22 bases sitting between them. The CDR3 has 15 residues. The germline CDR1 and CDR2 sequences are LNHDA and SQIVND (reference sequence). In DNA form, the CDR3 reads TGTGCCAGTACCCCCCCGGGTCTCGCTCCCAGTGGCTACACCTTC. Translating it yields CASTPPGLAPSGYTF.

The chain links TRBV4-1 to TRBJ2-3; 8 bases align to TRBD2. Germline CDR1 and CDR2: MGHRA and YSYEKL. Unmatched junction bases numbered 15, after V lost 4 bases and J lost 6 bases. CDR3 size: 17 residues. CDR3 coding DNA: TGCGCCAGCAGCCGCTCTTGGGTAGCGGGGACACCGGATACGCAGTATTTT. Translation: CASSRSWVAGTPDTQYF.

V is TRBV10-2 and J is TRBJ2-7; 7 bases are shared with TRBD2. The CDR3 contains 14 residues. The J segment lost 2 bases and the V segment lost 9 bases, leaving 10 bases of the junction unmatched. Per the germline V gene, CDR1 is WSHSY and CDR2 is SAAADI. CDR3 loop: CASESTGGTYEQYF. The DNA for the CDR3 is TGCGCCAGTGAGTCTACGGGGGGAACCTACGAGCAGTACTTC.

The chain has TRBV30 and TRBJ2-5; the D gene is possibly TRBD1 (6 bases). Per germline, CDR1 GTSNPN and CDR2 SVGIG (reference sequence). Trimming took off 4 bases at V and 5 bases at J, with 11 bases between the two ends. This CDR3 region has 12 residues. The CDR3 here is CAWTSGVETQYF. The CDR3 DNA is TGTGCCTGGACATCAGGGGTCGAGACCCAGTACTTC.

The rearrangement links TRBV6-5 to TRBJ2-7; 7 bases line up with TRBD2. Germline V gene data show CDR1 as MNHEY and CDR2 as SVGAGI. The CDR3 totals 14 residues. Germline trimming cut 3 bases from V and 3 bases from J; bases unmatched to any gene: 5. In DNA, the CDR3 is TGTGCCAGCAGTTATTGGGGGGGATTCTACGAGCAGTACTTC. It yields the protein CASSYWGGFYEQYF.

The genes are TRBV2 and TRBJ2-7; no definite D call. CDR1 SNHLY and CDR2 FYNNEI come from the germline V gene. The CDR3 length is 14 residues. Between the trimmed V and J ends, which lost 4 bases and 3 bases, there was a span of 13 bases. The CDR3 coding sequence is TGTGCCAGCAGTGGCCGGTCTCCTTACTACGAGCAGTACTTC. This encodes CASSGRSPYYEQYF. Complete variable domain (other parts from reference TRBV2 and TRBJ2-7): EPEVTQTPSHQVTQMGQEVILRCVPISNHLYFYWYRQILGQKVEFLVSFYNNEISEKSEIFDDQFSVERPDGSNFTLKIRSTKLEDSAMYFCASSGRSPYYEQYFGPGTRLTVT.

Comments on this clone: The same CDR3 arises from other DNA sequences in this sample as well. The chain uses TRBV30 and TRBJ1-5, with D unclear. Trimming cost V 1 base and J 2 bases, with 6 bases left between them. The CDR3 length is 13 residues. Germline CDR1 reads GTSNPN; CDR2 reads SVGIG (reference sequence). The CDR3 DNA follows: TGTGCCTGGAGTGGGGGAGGCAATCAGCCCCAGCATTTT. Translation: CAWSGGGNQPQHF.

This rearrangement joins TRBV5-6 to TRBJ2-7; a weak D match, TRBD2 (5 bases). The ends were cut back, 4 bases at V and 1 base at J, with 12 bases in the middle. From germline, CDR1 is SGHDT and CDR2 YYEEEE. The CDR3 is made up of 14 amino acids. This CDR3 is CASSPYSGSYEQYF. In nucleotides, the CDR3 is TGTGCCAGCAGCCCATACAGCGGATCCTACGAGCAGTACTTC.

The sample holds one count of this clone. The rearrangement links TRBV13 to TRBJ1-2; D unclear. Trimming cost V 3 bases and J 4 bases, with 12 bases left between them. The germline gives CDR1 PRHDT, CDR2 FYEKMQ (reference sequence). This CDR3 is built from 14 residues. CDR3 DNA: TGTGCCAGCAGCTTCTCCGCCGGGATCTATGGCTACACCTTC. Its translation: CASSFSAGIYGYTF.

This clone appeared a single time. The chain couples TRBV28 to TRBJ2-3; no definite D call. CDR1 is MDHEN, CDR2 SYDVKM, per germline. The CDR3 totals 12 residues. V dropped 4 bases and J dropped 6 bases, with 8 bases sitting between them. CDR3 loop: CASSSYEDTQYF. The CDR3 bases are TGTGCCAGCAGTTCCTATGAGGATACGCAGTATTTT. The full variable domain, with the rest looked up from reference TRBV28 and TRBJ2-3, is DVKVTQSSRYLVKRTGEKVFLECVQDMDHENMFWYRQDPGLGLRLIYFSYDVKMKEKGDIPEGYSVSREKKERFSLILESASTNQTSMYLCASSSYEDTQYFGPGTRLTVL.

V usage is TRBV18 and J usage is TRBJ1-4; TRBD1 matches 7 bases. This CDR3 has 14 amino acids. From germline, CDR1 is KGHSH and CDR2 LQKENI. V trimming: 2 bases; J trimming: 11 bases; junction bases outside the gene matches: 8. The CDR3 here is CASSPDREIWKLFF. The CDR3 DNA sequence: TGTGCCAGCTCACCAGACAGGGAAATCTGGAAACTGTTTTTT.

This sequence joins TRBV7-9 and TRBJ1-1, with 7 bases lining up with TRBD1. Trimming removed 5 bases from V and 0 bases from J; junction bases left unmatched: 6. The CDR3 extends over 15 amino acids. The germline V gene has CDR1 SEHNR and CDR2 FQNEAQ (reference sequence). This CDR3 is CASSPGQLMNTEAFF. The CDR3 DNA sequence: TGTGCCAGCAGCCCGGGACAGCTCATGAACACTGAAGCTTTCTTT.

This clone was counted between two and nine times. The V and J genes are TRBV5-6 and TRBJ2-5; TRBD2 is a possible D gene (5 bases). CDR3 length: 15 residues. Germline V lookup: CDR1 SGHDT, CDR2 YYEEEE. V dropped 2 bases and J dropped 2 bases, with 13 bases sitting between them. CDR3 DNA: TGTGCCAGCAGCTTCCGTCTGGGCGGGCAAGAGACCCAGTACTTC. This gives the protein CASSFRLGGQETQYF.

This clone appeared a single time. DNA of the CDR3: TGTGCCAGCCGTGCAAGCTTGAACTCATTCAGCGATGGCTACACCTTC. Its protein product is CASRASLNSFSDGYTF. V and J are TRBV27 and TRBJ1-2; D not certain. CDR1 is MNHEY and CDR2 is SMNVEV in the germline V gene (reference sequence). This CDR3 is built from 16 residues. V lost 8 bases and J lost 6, with 25 bases in between.

The gene calls are TRBV6-5 and TRBJ2-6; D ambiguous. The CDR3 length is 15 residues. Germline assignment: CDR1 MNHEY and CDR2 SVGAGI. Trimming removed 7 bases from V and 1 base from J, with 11 bases in between. The CDR3 spells CASTGVRSGANVLTF. CDR3 sequence (DNA): TGTGCCAGCACCGGAGTACGGTCTGGGGCCAACGTCCTGACTTTC.

The V call is TRBV12-5, the J call TRBJ2-7; 9 bases align to TRBD1. This CDR3 has 17 amino acids. The V and J ends lost 5 bases and 0 bases, in that order; junction bases with no gene match: 11. CDR1 and CDR2 (germline): LGHNT, FRNRAP. Here the CDR3 DNA reads TGTGCTAGTGGTAAGCCAACGACAGGGGGAGCCTCCTACGAGCAGTACTTC. This encodes CASGKPTTGGASYEQYF. Full variable domain (rest looked up from reference TRBV12-5 and TRBJ2-7): DARVTQTPRHKVTEMGQEVTMRCQPILGHNTVFWYRQTMMQGLELLAYFRNRAPLDDSGMPKDRFSAEMPDATLATLKIQPSEPRDSAVYFCASGKPTTGGASYEQYFGPGTRLTVT.

V usage is TRBV7-2 and J usage is TRBJ2-5; the D gene is possibly TRBD2 (6 bases). The V gene lost 7 bases and the J gene lost 2 bases, with 17 bases spanning the gap. Per germline, CDR1 SGHTA and CDR2 FQGNSA. This CDR3 has 15 amino acids. The CDR3 loop reads CASTLGAGRQETQYF. The CDR3 region has the DNA TGTGCCAGCACCCTAGGCGCGGGGAGGCAAGAGACCCAGTACTTC.

V usage is TRBV20-1 and J usage is TRBJ2-1, with 10 bases that match TRBD2. The CDR3 extends over 15 amino acids. The V segment lost 3 bases and the J segment 3 bases; nucleotides outside the gene matches: 5. CDR1 and CDR2 from the germline V gene are DFQATT and SNEGSKA (reference sequence). The CDR3 loop is CSASLAGDLYNEQFF. The CDR3, as DNA: TGCAGTGCTAGTCTAGCGGGGGACCTCTACAATGAGCAGTTCTTC.

V gene TRBV4-3 combines with J gene TRBJ1-3, with D uncertain. The V gene's germline CDR1 is LGHNA and CDR2 YSLEER. This CDR3 comprises 15 residues. Trimming removed 0 bases from V and 8 bases from J, with 14 bases in between. This chain's CDR3 is CASSQDVTHADTIYF. In DNA, the CDR3 is TGCGCCAGCAGCCAAGACGTCACCCACGCGGACACCATATATTTT.

The V call is TRBV5-4, the J call TRBJ1-3; weak D call: TRBD1 (5 bases). Germline-derived CDR1 and CDR2 are SGHNT and YYREEE (reference sequence). This CDR3 region has 15 residues. Trimming stripped 4 bases from V and 4 bases from J, with 15 bases between. The CDR3 DNA reads as TGTGCCAGCAGCGACAGCCAACCTTTCGGAAACACCATATATTTT. This gives the protein CASSDSQPFGNTIYF.

The chain is built from TRBV25-1 and TRBJ1-1, with D unclear. Trimming cost V 6 bases and J 0 bases, with 11 bases left between them. From germline, CDR1 is MGHDK and CDR2 SYGVNS. This CDR3 contains 14 residues. This CDR3 reads CASSGYPMNTEAFF. CDR3 bases: TGTGCCAGCAGCGGGTACCCCATGAACACTGAAGCTTTCTTT.

V is TRBV19 and J is TRBJ1-1; 8 positions match TRBD1. Germline loops: CDR1 LNHDA, CDR2 SQIVND (reference sequence). The CDR3 consists of 14 residues. Trimming at V came to 5 bases and at J to 4 bases, leaving 6 bases not matched to a gene. CDR3 amino acids: CASSFQGAGTEAFF. The CDR3 nucleotides read TGTGCCAGTAGTTTTCAGGGGGCGGGCACTGAAGCTTTCTTT.

The J gene is TRBJ1-1, the V gene TRBV15, with a tentative D call TRBD1 (6 bases). CDR3 size: 14 residues. Per the germline V gene, CDR1 is LNHNV and CDR2 is YYDKDF (reference sequence). V lost 3 bases to trimming and J lost 7 bases, with 15 bases between them. CDR3 loop: CATSRRGWDREAFF. The CDR3 DNA reads TGTGCCACCAGCAGGAGGGGGTGGGACCGTGAAGCTTTCTTT.

The rearrangement links TRBV5-4 to TRBJ1-1; D gene uncertain. Germline assignment: CDR1 SGHNT and CDR2 YYREEE (reference sequence). The CDR3 loop spans 15 amino acids. V was pared by 0 bases and J by 1 base, with 10 bases between. CDR3 loop: CASSLAGRGNTEAFF. The DNA of the CDR3 is TGTGCCAGCAGCTTGGCAGGACGGGGGAACACTGAAGCTTTCTTT.

This chain links TRBV6-5 with TRBJ1-2; 7 bases match TRBD1. The trim removed 2 bases at V and 8 bases at J, leaving 5 bases unmatched. The CDR3 totals 13 residues. Germline loops: CDR1 MNHEY, CDR2 SVGAGI. The CDR3 DNA reads TGTGCCAGCAGTTACGAGACAGGGTGGGGCTACACCTTC. Translated, it gives CASSYETGWGYTF.